Each of the 21 T cell receptor beta chains below was sequenced from the same sample in a study of OX40 agonist ivuxolimab in advanced cancers. The table came from immunoSEQ multiplex PCR; TCRdb's copy has only in-frame clones and leaves some out. The repertoire consists of about 64,000 clones, with about 86% occurring once and the leading ten covering about 2.2%. The sequencing here drew on CD4+ or CD8+ T cells sorted from blood, taken in a trial of the OX40 agonist ivuxolimab. The receptors were sampled from an adult with an advanced solid tumor such as melanoma, head and neck, liver or kidney cancer.

The rearrangement links TRBV5-1 to TRBJ2-3; 9 bases line up with TRBD1. The V gene's germline CDR1 is SGHRS and CDR2 YFSETQ. V lost 7 bases, J lost 4 bases, and 10 bases stayed unmatched. The CDR3 extends over 15 amino acids. CDR3: CASFLGQGLADTQYF. The CDR3 region has the DNA TGCGCCAGCTTCTTGGGACAGGGTTTGGCAGATACGCAGTATTTT.

This chain connects TRBV14 to TRBJ2-4; TRBD1 is a possible D gene (5 bases). The CDR3 has 14 amino acids. V lost 4 bases and J 7 bases, leaving 14 bases between the germline ends. The germline gives CDR1 SGHDN, CDR2 FVKESK. The CDR3 loop reads CASSPKGSVNIQYF. The CDR3, as DNA: TGTGCCAGCAGCCCAAAGGGGTCCGTCAACATTCAGTACTTC.

The chain is built from TRBV5-5 and TRBJ1-4; unclear D gene. CDR3 size: 14 residues. Trimming took off 0 bases at V and 3 bases at J, with 6 bases between the two ends. In germline, CDR1 is SGHKS, CDR2 YYEKEE (reference sequence). CDR3 DNA sequence: TGTGCCAGCAGCTTGGGGGATTCTAATGAAAAACTGTTTTTT. It codes for CASSLGDSNEKLFF.

This clone came up a few times. This chain connects TRBV7-9 to TRBJ2-3; 8 nucleotides agree with TRBD2. This CDR3 has 19 amino acids. Looked up from germline, CDR1 is SEHNR and CDR2 is FQNEAQ (reference sequence). V shed 3 bases and J 2 bases; nucleotides not matched to a gene: 16. The CDR3 reads CASSFFGIPGAGATDTQYF. CDR3 in DNA: TGTGCCAGCAGCTTTTTCGGTATACCCGGAGCGGGGGCCACAGATACGCAGTATTTT.

This clone was seen once. The CDR3 nucleotides are TGTGCCAGCAGGTTCGCCCGGGACTCACGGGACACTGAAGCTTTCTTT. Its protein is CASRFARDSRDTEAFF. This chain uses TRBV5-4 with TRBJ1-1; a possible D gene is TRBD1 (5 bases). V lost 5 bases and J 3 bases, leaving 20 bases between the germline ends. This CDR3 has 16 amino acids. The V gene's germline CDR1 is SGHNT and CDR2 YYREEE (reference sequence).

The chain employs TRBV27 and TRBJ2-3; D is ambiguous. The germline CDR1 and CDR2 sequences are MNHEY and SMNVEV (reference sequence). V lost 3 bases and J lost 2, with 9 bases in between. This CDR3 contains 14 residues. CDR3 DNA: TGTGCCAGCAGTTTGGGCGAGTTCACAGATACGCAGTATTTT. Translated, it gives CASSLGEFTDTQYF.

The gene calls are TRBV27 and TRBJ2-1; unclear D gene. V dropped 10 bases and J dropped 5 bases, with 15 bases sitting between them. From germline, CDR1 is MNHEY and CDR2 SMNVEV (reference sequence). The CDR3 is made up of 13 amino acids. CDR3 bases: TGTGCCACCATGGGCGGCCGAAACAATGAGCAGTTCTTC. Translation gives CATMGGRNNEQFF.

The chain uses TRBV5-5 and TRBJ2-4, with 7 nucleotides matching TRBD1. The V gene end was trimmed by 4 bases and the J gene end by 6 bases; junction bases not matched to a gene: 13. Germline V lookup: CDR1 SGHKS, CDR2 YYEKEE (reference sequence). The CDR3 runs to 16 residues. The CDR3 loop is CASSLPTTGTANIQYF. CDR3 DNA sequence: TGTGCCAGCAGCCTCCCTACGACCGGGACAGCAAACATTCAGTACTTC.

Only one count was recorded for this clone. The DNA for the CDR3 is TGTGCCAGCAGTACATACCGGGGGGGGAACGAGCAGTACTTC. It encodes CASSTYRGGNEQYF. This chain links TRBV2 with TRBJ2-7, with TRBD2 identical over 8 bases. Germline V gene lookup returns CDR1 SNHLY and CDR2 FYNNEI. The CDR3 is made up of 14 amino acids. V was clipped by 5 bases and J by 5 bases; unmatched bases: 8.

The chain couples TRBV27 to TRBJ1-3; D gene unclear. Germline loops: CDR1 MNHEY, CDR2 SMNVEV (reference sequence). Between the trimmed V and J ends, which lost 1 base and 0 bases, there was a span of 19 bases. The CDR3 covers 19 residues. This chain's CDR3 is CASSLLGVGRPRSGNTIYF. The DNA for the CDR3 is TGTGCCAGCAGTTTATTGGGTGTTGGCAGGCCTCGCTCTGGAAACACCATATATTTT.

This clone was counted a few times. The gene calls are TRBV4-1 and TRBJ1-5; possible D gene TRBD1, 6 bases. The V and J ends lost 4 bases and 7 bases respectively, with 17 bases between them. The CDR3 is 15 residues long. Germline V lookup: CDR1 MGHRA, CDR2 YSYEKL. CDR3 sequence reads: CASSPSPGARQPQHF. CDR3 in DNA: TGCGCCAGCAGCCCTTCCCCAGGGGCGCGACAGCCCCAGCATTTT.

The gene calls are TRBV5-1 and TRBJ1-4; the D is unclear. CDR1 is SGHRS and CDR2 is YFSETQ in the germline V gene. Between the trimmed V and J ends, which lost 0 bases and 4 bases, there was a span of 7 bases. The CDR3 contains 14 residues. The CDR3 region is CASSLELYNEKLFF. As DNA, the CDR3 is TGCGCCAGCAGCTTGGAACTGTATAATGAAAAACTGTTTTTT. The full variable domain, its missing parts supplied by reference TRBV5-1 and TRBJ1-4, is KAGVTQTPRYLIKTRGQQVTLSCSPISGHRSVSWYQQTPGQGLQFLFEYFSETQRNKGNFPGRFSGRQFSNSRSEMNVSTLELGDSALYLCASSLELYNEKLFFGSGTQLSVL.

The chain combines TRBV19 with TRBJ1-3; D is perhaps TRBD1 (5 bases). The ends were cut back, 5 bases at V and 4 bases at J, with 12 bases in the middle. The CDR3 length is 14 residues. Germline V CDR1 and CDR2: LNHDA, SQIVND (reference sequence). The CDR3 DNA sequence: TGTGCCAGTAGTGCCGGGACCGACGGAAACACCATATATTTT. Translating gives CASSAGTDGNTIYF. The variable domain in full, completed from reference TRBV19 and TRBJ1-3, reads DGGITQSPKYLFRKEGQNVTLSCEQNLNHDAMYWYRQDPGQGLRLIYYSQIVNDFQKGDIAEGYSVSREKKESFPLTVTSAQKNPTAFYLCASSAGTDGNTIYFGEGSWLTVV.

V gene TRBV6-5 combines with J gene TRBJ2-7, with 8 bases matching TRBD2. This CDR3 has 15 amino acids. Germline V gene sequence: CDR1 MNHEY, CDR2 SVGAGI. V shed 6 bases and J 5 bases; nucleotides not matched to a gene: 12. The DNA for the CDR3 is TGTGCCAGCAGCCAAGTGGGACTAGATATCCACGAGCAGTACTTC. Its translation is CASSQVGLDIHEQYF.

This sequence joins TRBV28 and TRBJ1-1; D gene unclear. Germline CDR1 reads MDHEN; CDR2 reads SYDVKM. This CDR3 is 13 amino acids long. V gave up 4 bases and J gave up 6 bases, with 12 bases separating them. In DNA form, the CDR3 reads TGTGCCAGCAGTTCAGTCGGGGTGGCTGAAGCTTTCTTT. Encoded protein: CASSSVGVAEAFF.

A remark on this clone: This CDR3 is also generated by other DNA sequences in the sample. CDR3 residues: CASSLRGGETQYF. The CDR3 DNA reads TGTGCCAGCAGCTTGAGGGGCGGGGAGACCCAGTACTTC. The chain has TRBV5-4 and TRBJ2-5; D tentatively reads TRBD1 or TRBD2 (5 bases each). The V and J ends lost 1 base and 5 bases respectively, with 9 bases between them. The V gene's germline CDR1 is SGHNT and CDR2 YYREEE (reference sequence). The CDR3 is made up of 13 amino acids. The full variable domain, rest sourced from reference TRBV5-4 and TRBJ2-5, is ETGVTQSPTHLIKTRGQQVTLRCSSQSGHNTVSWYQQALGQGPQFIFQYYREEENGRGNFPPRFSGLQFPNYSSELNVNALELDDSALYLCASSLRGGETQYFGPGTRLLVL.

The rearrangement links TRBV5-1 to TRBJ2-4, with D possibly being TRBD1 or TRBD2 (5 bases each). The CDR3 has 13 residues. Trimming removed 6 bases at V and 7 bases at J, with 14 bases between. Germline V lookup: CDR1 SGHRS, CDR2 YFSETQ. CDR3: CASTIQEGNIQYF. The CDR3 bases are TGCGCCAGCACGATTCAAGAGGGGAACATTCAGTACTTC.

The DNA for the CDR3 is TGTGCCAGTAGTCAAAACGGGAGGCCGGGGTACGAGCAGTACTTC. It encodes CASSQNGRPGYEQYF. The chain uses TRBV19 and TRBJ2-7; 7 bases match TRBD2. With 5 bases clipped from V and 4 bases from J, the junction kept 11 bases outside the gene matches. Per the germline V gene, CDR1 is LNHDA and CDR2 is SQIVND (reference sequence). The CDR3 totals 15 residues.

V gene TRBV2 combines with J gene TRBJ2-1, with 12 bases identical to TRBD2. This CDR3 contains 16 residues. Germline CDR1 reads SNHLY; CDR2 reads FYNNEI. V shed 2 bases and J 4 bases; nucleotides not matched to a gene: 3. The CDR3 DNA reads as TGTGCCAGCAGTGAAAGGACTAGCGGGATGTACAATGAGCAGTTCTTC. It translates to CASSERTSGMYNEQFF.

The rearrangement uses TRBV2 and TRBJ1-3; 7 positions match TRBD1. CDR1 and CDR2 (germline): SNHLY, FYNNEI. The CDR3 covers 14 residues. The junction had 2 bases not matched to a gene; V was cut back by 4 bases and J by 2 bases. The CDR3 sequence: CASSVQGAGNTIYF. CDR3 bases: TGTGCCAGCAGTGTGCAGGGGGCTGGAAACACCATATATTTT.

The chain carries TRBV19 and TRBJ1-2; D call uncertain. This CDR3 spans 13 amino acids. CDR1 LNHDA and CDR2 SQIVND come from the germline V gene (reference sequence). With 5 bases removed from V and 0 bases from J, the gap between germline ends came to 7 bases. The CDR3 nucleotides read TGTGCCAGTAGTCAGGCGGCTAACTATGGCTACACCTTC. This translates into CASSQAANYGYTF.